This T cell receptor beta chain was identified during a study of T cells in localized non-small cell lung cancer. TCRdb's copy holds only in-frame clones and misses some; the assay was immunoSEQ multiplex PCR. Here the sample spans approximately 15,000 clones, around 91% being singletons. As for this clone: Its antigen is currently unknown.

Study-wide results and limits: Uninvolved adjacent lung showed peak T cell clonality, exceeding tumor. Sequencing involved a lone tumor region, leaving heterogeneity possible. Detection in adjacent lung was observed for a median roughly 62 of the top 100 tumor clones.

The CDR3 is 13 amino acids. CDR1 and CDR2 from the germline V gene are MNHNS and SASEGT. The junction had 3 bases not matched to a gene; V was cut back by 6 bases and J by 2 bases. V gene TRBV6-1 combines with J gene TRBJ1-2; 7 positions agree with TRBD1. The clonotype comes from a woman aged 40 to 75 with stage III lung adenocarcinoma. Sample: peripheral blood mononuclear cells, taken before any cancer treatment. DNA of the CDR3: TGTGCCAGCAGAAGACAGGGAAACTATGGCTACACCTTC. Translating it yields CASRRQGNYGYTF.